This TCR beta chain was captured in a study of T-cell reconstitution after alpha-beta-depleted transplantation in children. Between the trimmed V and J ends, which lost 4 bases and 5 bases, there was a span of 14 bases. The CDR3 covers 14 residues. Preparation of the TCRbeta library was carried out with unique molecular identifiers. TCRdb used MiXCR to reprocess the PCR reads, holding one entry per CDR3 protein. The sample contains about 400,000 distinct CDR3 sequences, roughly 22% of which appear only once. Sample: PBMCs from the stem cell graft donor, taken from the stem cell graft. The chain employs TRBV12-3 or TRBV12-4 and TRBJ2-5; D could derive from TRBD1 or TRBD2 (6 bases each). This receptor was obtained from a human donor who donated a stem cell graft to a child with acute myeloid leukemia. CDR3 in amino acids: CASSYRVRGETQYF. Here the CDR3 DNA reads TGTGCCAGCAGTTACAGGGTTCGGGGGGAGACCCAGTACTTC.